These T cell receptor beta chains were read from a single sample in a study of blood T cell repertoires in COVID-19. Clones were sequenced by immunoSEQ multiplex PCR, and TCRdb holds only the in-frame ones, with some missing. The sample shows more than 200,000 clones, 88% of them seen only once. The source material was peripheral blood. The receptors derive from a man in his 70s with acute or convalescent COVID-19. The CDR3 runs from the conserved cysteine through the conserved F or W. Each record gives: CDR3 protein, CDR3 DNA, CDR3 length, D gene, J gene, V gene, clone size. A D gene is named only where the DNA matches it firmly. Expanded clones are given a class, and other clones once, few, many or no size at all.

CDR3aa: CASSDGLGGYTF
CDR3nt: TGTGCCAGCAGTGACGGGTTGGGCGGCTACACCTTC
len: 12
d_gene: .
j_gene: TRBJ1-2
v_gene: TRBV6-4
abundance: .

CDR3aa: CASSLLGQQETQYF
CDR3nt: TGTGCCAGCAGCCTACTTGGACAGCAAGAGACCCAGTACTTC
len: 14
d_gene: .
j_gene: TRBJ2-5
v_gene: TRBV14
abundance: .

CDR3aa: CSARQAAEAFF
CDR3nt: TGCAGCGCCAGACAGGCCGCTGAAGCTTTCTTT
len: 11
d_gene: .
j_gene: TRBJ1-1
v_gene: TRBV29-1
abundance: .

CDR3aa: CASAGTGNSYNEQFF
CDR3nt: TGTGCCAGCGCCGGAACAGGGAATTCCTACAATGAGCAGTTCTTC
len: 15
d_gene: .
j_gene: TRBJ2-1
v_gene: TRBV25-1
abundance: .

CDR3aa: CASSISAGGSDTQYF
CDR3nt: TGTGCCAGTAGTATTTCGGCGGGAGGGTCAGATACGCAGTATTTT
len: 15
d_gene: TRBD2
j_gene: TRBJ2-3
v_gene: TRBV19
abundance: .

CDR3aa: CASSLMHLNGNQPQHF
CDR3nt: TGTGCCAGCAGCTTAATGCACCTAAACGGCAATCAGCCCCAGCATTTT
len: 16
d_gene: .
j_gene: TRBJ1-5
v_gene: TRBV7-2
abundance: .

CDR3aa: CASSSGTGAGNEQFF
CDR3nt: TGTGCCAGCAGTTCAGGGACAGGGGCCGGCAATGAGCAGTTCTTC
len: 15
d_gene: TRBD1
j_gene: TRBJ2-1
v_gene: TRBV6-5
abundance: .

CDR3aa: CATGTGGAYEQYF
CDR3nt: TGTGCCACCGGGACGGGCGGGGCCTACGAGCAGTACTTC
len: 13
d_gene: .
j_gene: TRBJ2-7
v_gene: TRBV6-6
abundance: once

CDR3aa: CASSNRGSSPLHF
CDR3nt: TGTGCCAGCAGTAACAGGGGTTCTTCACCCCTCCACTTT
len: 13
d_gene: TRBD1
j_gene: TRBJ1-6
v_gene: TRBV25-1
abundance: .

CDR3aa: CASSVLGQGYTGELFF
CDR3nt: TGTGCCAGCAGCGTTCTGGGACAGGGGTACACCGGGGAGCTGTTTTTT
len: 16
d_gene: TRBD1
j_gene: TRBJ2-2
v_gene: TRBV9
abundance: .

CDR3aa: CASSPTGSNQPQHF
CDR3nt: TGTGCCAGCAGCCCGACAGGGAGCAATCAGCCCCAGCATTTT
len: 14
d_gene: TRBD1
j_gene: TRBJ1-5
v_gene: TRBV7-2
abundance: .

CDR3aa: CASSQYYGQSLYNEQFF
CDR3nt: TGTGCCAGCAGCCAATACTACGGACAGAGCCTTTACAATGAGCAGTTCTTC
len: 17
d_gene: .
j_gene: TRBJ2-1
v_gene: TRBV14
abundance: .

CDR3aa: CASSVDSTSYEQYF
CDR3nt: TGTGCCAGCAGTGTGGATAGCACCTCCTACGAGCAGTACTTC
len: 14
d_gene: .
j_gene: TRBJ2-7
v_gene: TRBV6-4
abundance: .

CDR3aa: CASSLAKTGNEQYF
CDR3nt: TGTGCCAGCAGTCTTGCTAAGACAGGGAACGAGCAGTACTTC
len: 14
d_gene: TRBD1
j_gene: TRBJ2-7
v_gene: TRBV6-5
abundance: .

CDR3aa: CASSQQDNTEAFF
CDR3nt: TGTGCCAGCAGCCAACAGGACAACACTGAAGCTTTCTTT
len: 13
d_gene: .
j_gene: TRBJ1-1
v_gene: TRBV7-2
abundance: .

CDR3aa: CASSVDRGFDGYTF
CDR3nt: TGTGCCAGTAGTGTCGACAGGGGATTCGATGGCTACACCTTC
len: 14
d_gene: TRBD1
j_gene: TRBJ1-2
v_gene: TRBV19
abundance: .

CDR3aa: CASRPSGRVGGELFF
CDR3nt: TGTGCCAGCAGACCTAGCGGGAGGGTTGGCGGGGAGCTGTTTTTT
len: 15
d_gene: TRBD2
j_gene: TRBJ2-2
v_gene: TRBV6-5
abundance: .

CDR3aa: CASSLGGEYNEQFF
CDR3nt: TGTGCCAGCAGCTTGGGAGGGGAGTACAATGAGCAGTTCTTC
len: 14
d_gene: TRBD2
j_gene: TRBJ2-1
v_gene: TRBV7-3
abundance: once

CDR3aa: CASGSGITAETQYF
CDR3nt: TGTGCCAGCGGGAGCGGGATAACGGCAGAGACCCAGTACTTC
len: 14
d_gene: TRBD2
j_gene: TRBJ2-5
v_gene: TRBV2
abundance: .

CDR3aa: CASSQARTVHSNQPQHF
CDR3nt: TGTGCCAGCAGTCAAGCTAGGACAGTTCATAGCAATCAGCCCCAGCATTTT
len: 17
d_gene: .
j_gene: TRBJ1-5
v_gene: TRBV6-1
abundance: .

CDR3aa: CASSSGFNQPQHF
CDR3nt: TGTGCCAGCAGCTCGGGGTTCAATCAGCCCCAGCATTTT
len: 13
d_gene: .
j_gene: TRBJ1-5
v_gene: TRBV5-6
abundance: .

CDR3aa: CATDRDRVTEAFF
CDR3nt: TGTGCCACCGACCGGGACAGGGTCACTGAAGCTTTCTTT
len: 13
d_gene: TRBD1
j_gene: TRBJ1-1
v_gene: TRBV7-2
abundance: once